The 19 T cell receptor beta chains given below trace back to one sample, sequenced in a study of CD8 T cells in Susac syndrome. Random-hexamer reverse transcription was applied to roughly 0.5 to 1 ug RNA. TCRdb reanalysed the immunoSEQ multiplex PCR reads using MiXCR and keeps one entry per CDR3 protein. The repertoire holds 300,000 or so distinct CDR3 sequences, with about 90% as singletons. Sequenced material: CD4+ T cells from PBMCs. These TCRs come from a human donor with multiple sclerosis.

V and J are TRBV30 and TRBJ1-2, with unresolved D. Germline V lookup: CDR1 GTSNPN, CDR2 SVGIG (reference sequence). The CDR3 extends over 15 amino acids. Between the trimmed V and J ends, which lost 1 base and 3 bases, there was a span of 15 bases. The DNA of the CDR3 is TGTGCCTGGAGTGCTGGTCCCCCGTCGGACTATGGCTACACCTTC. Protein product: CAWSAGPPSDYGYTF.

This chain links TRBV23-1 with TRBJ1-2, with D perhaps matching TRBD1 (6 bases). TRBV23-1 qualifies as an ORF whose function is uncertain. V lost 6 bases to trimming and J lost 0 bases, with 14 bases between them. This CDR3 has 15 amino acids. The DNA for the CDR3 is TGCGCCAGCAGAGAACCGGGGGCGCCTAACTATGGCTACACCTTC. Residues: CASREPGAPNYGYTF.

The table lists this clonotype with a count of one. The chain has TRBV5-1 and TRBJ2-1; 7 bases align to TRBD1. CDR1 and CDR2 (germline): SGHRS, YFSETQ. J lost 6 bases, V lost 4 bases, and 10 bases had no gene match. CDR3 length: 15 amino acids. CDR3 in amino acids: CASSQAKTGPNEQFF. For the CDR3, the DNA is TGCGCCAGCAGCCAGGCCAAGACAGGGCCCAATGAGCAGTTCTTC.

The DNA for the CDR3 is TGTGCCAGCAGCCAGGCGGGGGGAGCTTTCTTT. This gives the protein CASSQAGGAFF. This sequence joins TRBV7-2 and TRBJ1-1, with D possibly matching TRBD1 (5 bases). This CDR3 comprises 11 residues. Trimming cost V 5 bases and J 10 bases, with 11 bases left between them. Looked up from germline, CDR1 is SGHTA and CDR2 is FQGNSA.

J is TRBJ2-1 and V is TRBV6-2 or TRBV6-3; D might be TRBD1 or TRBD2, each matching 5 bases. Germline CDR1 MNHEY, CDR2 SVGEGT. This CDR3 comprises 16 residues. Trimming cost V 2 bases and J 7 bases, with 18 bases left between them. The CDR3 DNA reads TGTGCCAGCAGTTACCCTGACGGGACCAGAGGGAATGAGCAGTTCTTC. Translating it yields CASSYPDGTRGNEQFF.

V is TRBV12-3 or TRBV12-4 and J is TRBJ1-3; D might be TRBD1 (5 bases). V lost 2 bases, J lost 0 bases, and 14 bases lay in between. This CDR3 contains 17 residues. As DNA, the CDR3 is TGTGCCAGCAGTTTAAACCTCGGGGACCTCTCTGGAAACACCATATATTTT. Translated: CASSLNLGDLSGNTIYF.

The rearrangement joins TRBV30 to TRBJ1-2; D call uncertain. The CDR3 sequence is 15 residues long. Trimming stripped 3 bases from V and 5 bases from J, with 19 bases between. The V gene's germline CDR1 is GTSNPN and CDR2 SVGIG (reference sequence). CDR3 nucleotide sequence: TGTGCCTGGAGGGCCCCATTCACCCAGCCTTATGGCTACACCTTC. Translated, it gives CAWRAPFTQPYGYTF.

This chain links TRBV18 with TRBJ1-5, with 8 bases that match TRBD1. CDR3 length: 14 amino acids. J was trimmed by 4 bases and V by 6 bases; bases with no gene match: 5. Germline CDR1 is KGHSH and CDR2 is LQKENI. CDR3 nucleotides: TGTGCCAGCTCGCCCACAGGGGGTAATCAGCCCCAGCATTTT. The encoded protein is CASSPTGGNQPQHF. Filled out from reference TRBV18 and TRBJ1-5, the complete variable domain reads NAGVMQNPRHLVRRRGQEARLRCSPMKGHSHVYWYRQLPEEGLKFMVYLQKENIIDESGMPKERFSAEFPKEGPSILRIQQVVRGDSAAYFCASSPTGGNQPQHFGDGTRLSIL.

The CDR3 region is CASSAGPGRGETQYF. The CDR3 coding sequence is TGTGCCAGCAGCGCAGGCCCGGGCCGGGGGGAGACCCAGTACTTC. This rearrangement joins TRBV9 to TRBJ2-5; perhaps TRBD2 as D (6 bases). Trimming left V 3 bases short and J 5 bases short, with 17 bases between. CDR3 size: 15 residues. Per germline, CDR1 SGDLS and CDR2 YYNGEE. The variable domain in full, with the rest retrieved from reference TRBV9 and TRBJ2-5, is DSGVTQTPKHLITATGQRVTLRCSPRSGDLSVYWYQQSLDQGLQFLIQYYNGEERAKGNILERFSAQQFPDLHSELNLSSLELGDSALYFCASSAGPGRGETQYFGPGTRLLVL.

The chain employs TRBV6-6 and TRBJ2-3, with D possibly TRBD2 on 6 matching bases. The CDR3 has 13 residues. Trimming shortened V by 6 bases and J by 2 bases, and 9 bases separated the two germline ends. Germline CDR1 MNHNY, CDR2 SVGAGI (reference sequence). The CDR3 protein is CASRGGDTDTQYF. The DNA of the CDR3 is TGTGCCAGCAGGGGGGGAGACACAGATACGCAGTATTTT.

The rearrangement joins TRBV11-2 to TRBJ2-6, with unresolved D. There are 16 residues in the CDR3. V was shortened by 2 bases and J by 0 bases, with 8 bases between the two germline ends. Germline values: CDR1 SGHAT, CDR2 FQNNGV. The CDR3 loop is CASSLYWNSGANVLTF. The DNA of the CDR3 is TGTGCCAGCAGCTTATATTGGAACTCTGGGGCCAACGTCCTGACTTTC.

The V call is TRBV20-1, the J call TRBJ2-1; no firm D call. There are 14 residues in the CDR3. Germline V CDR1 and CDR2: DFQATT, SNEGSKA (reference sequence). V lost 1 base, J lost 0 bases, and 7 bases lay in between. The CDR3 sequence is CSARAESSYNEQFF. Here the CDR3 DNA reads TGCAGTGCTAGAGCGGAGAGCTCCTACAATGAGCAGTTCTTC.

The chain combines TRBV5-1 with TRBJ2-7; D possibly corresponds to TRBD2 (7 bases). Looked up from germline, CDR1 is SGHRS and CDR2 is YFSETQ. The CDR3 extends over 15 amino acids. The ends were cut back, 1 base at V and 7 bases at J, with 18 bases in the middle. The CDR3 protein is CASSLTAGALVEQYF. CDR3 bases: TGCGCCAGCAGCTTGACTGCGGGGGCCCTCGTTGAGCAGTACTTC.

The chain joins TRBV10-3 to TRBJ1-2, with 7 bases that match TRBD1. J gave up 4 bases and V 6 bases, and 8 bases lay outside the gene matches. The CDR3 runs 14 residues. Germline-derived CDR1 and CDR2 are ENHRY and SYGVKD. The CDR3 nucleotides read TGTGCCATCAGGGACTCACAGGGGCTCTATGGCTACACCTTC. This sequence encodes CAIRDSQGLYGYTF.

DNA of the CDR3: TGTGCCAGCAGTGAATATATTCTGGACAGGAGCTCCTACAATGAGCAGTTCTTC. Amino acid sequence: CASSEYILDRSSYNEQFF. The rearrangement links TRBV25-1 to TRBJ2-1, with 7 positions matching TRBD1. There are 18 residues in the CDR3. The germline V gene encodes CDR1 MGHDK and CDR2 SYGVNS. The J segment lost 0 bases and the V segment lost 0 bases, leaving 8 bases of the junction unmatched.

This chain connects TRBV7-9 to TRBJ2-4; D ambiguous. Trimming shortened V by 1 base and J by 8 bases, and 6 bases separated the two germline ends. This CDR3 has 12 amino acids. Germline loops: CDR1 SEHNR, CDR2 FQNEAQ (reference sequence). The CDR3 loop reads CASSLEVDIQYF. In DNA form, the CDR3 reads TGTGCCAGCAGCTTAGAAGTCGACATTCAGTACTTC.

The CDR3 nucleotides read TGTGCCAGCAGCTTTCAAGACTACGAGCAGTACTTC. Its translation: CASSFQDYEQYF. The J gene is TRBJ2-7, the V gene TRBV7-9; D gene uncertain. The CDR3 totals 12 residues. V dropped 3 bases and J dropped 3 bases, with 6 bases sitting between them. Germline CDR1 reads SEHNR; CDR2 reads FQNEAQ (reference sequence).

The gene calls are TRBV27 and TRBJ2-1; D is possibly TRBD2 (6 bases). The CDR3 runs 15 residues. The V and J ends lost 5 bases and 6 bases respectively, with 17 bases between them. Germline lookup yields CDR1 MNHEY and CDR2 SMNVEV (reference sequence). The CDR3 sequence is CASSKYSGGSNEQFF. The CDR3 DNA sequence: TGTGCCAGCAGTAAATACAGCGGAGGGAGCAATGAGCAGTTCTTC.

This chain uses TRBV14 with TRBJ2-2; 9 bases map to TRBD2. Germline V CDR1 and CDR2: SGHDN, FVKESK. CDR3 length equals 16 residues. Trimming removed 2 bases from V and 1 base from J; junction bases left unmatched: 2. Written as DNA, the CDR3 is TGTGCCAGCAGCCAAATTAGCGGGAGGAACACCGGGGAGCTGTTTTTT. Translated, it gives CASSQISGRNTGELFF.